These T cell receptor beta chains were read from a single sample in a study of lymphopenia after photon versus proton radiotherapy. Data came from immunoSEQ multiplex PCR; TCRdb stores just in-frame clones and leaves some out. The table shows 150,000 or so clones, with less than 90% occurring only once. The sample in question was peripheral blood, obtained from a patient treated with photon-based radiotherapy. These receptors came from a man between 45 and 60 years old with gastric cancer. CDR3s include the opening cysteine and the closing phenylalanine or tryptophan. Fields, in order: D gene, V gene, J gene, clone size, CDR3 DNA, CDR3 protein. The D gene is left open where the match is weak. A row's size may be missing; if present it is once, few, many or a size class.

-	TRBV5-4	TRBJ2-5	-	TGTGCCAGCAGCTTAGACCCCAGGGGCGGGGAGACCCAGTACTTC	CASSLDPRGGETQYF
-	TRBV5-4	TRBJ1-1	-	TGTGCCAGCAGACCCTCGACAGACAACACTGAAGCTTTCTTT	CASRPSTDNTEAFF
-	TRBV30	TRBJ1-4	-	TGTGCCTGGAGCGTACGGGTCGGAAAACTGTTTTTT	CAWSVRVGKLFF
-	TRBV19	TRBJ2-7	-	TGTGCCAGTAACATGGGTAATAGCTACGAGCAGTACTTC	CASNMGNSYEQYF
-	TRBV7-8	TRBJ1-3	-	TGTGCCAGCAGCTTAGCCATCTCTGGAAACACCATATATTTT	CASSLAISGNTIYF
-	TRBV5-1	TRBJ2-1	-	TGCGCCAGCAGCAATAACAGGGCCAATGAGCAGTTCTTC	CASSNNRANEQFF
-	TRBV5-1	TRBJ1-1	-	TGCGCCAGTAGTCCGGGACCCACGAACACTGAAGCTTTCTTT	CASSPGPTNTEAFF
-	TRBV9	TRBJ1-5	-	TGTGCCAGCAGCGAAGCGGGGTACAATCAGCCCCAGCATTTT	CASSEAGYNQPQHF
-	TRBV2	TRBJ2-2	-	TGTGCCAGCAGGCGGGACAGCCAAACCGGGGAGCTGTTTTTT	CASRRDSQTGELFF
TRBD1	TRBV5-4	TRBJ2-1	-	TGTGCCAGCAGAGATTACAGGGGGCACAATGAGCAGTTCTTC	CASRDYRGHNEQFF
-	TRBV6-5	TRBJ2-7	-	TGTGCCAGCAGTTACGTCGAACGATACGAGCAGTACTTC	CASSYVERYEQYF
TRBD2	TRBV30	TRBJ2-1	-	TGTGCCTGGAGTGTACTTTGGACTAGCGGCCCACGGGGGGTTGGGTATGAGCAGTTCTTC	CAWSVLWTSGPRGVGYEQFF
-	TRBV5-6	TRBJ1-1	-	TGTGCCAGCAGCTTGGACACTAACACTGAAGCTTTCTTT	CASSLDTNTEAFF
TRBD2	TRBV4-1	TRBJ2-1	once	TGCGCCAGCAGCCAAGCAAACCTAGCGGGACCTAAGGCCCATGAGCAGTTCTTC	CASSQANLAGPKAHEQFF
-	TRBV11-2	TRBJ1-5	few	TGTGCCAGCAGCTTATGGGGTAACGATCAGCCCCAGCATTTT	CASSLWGNDQPQHF
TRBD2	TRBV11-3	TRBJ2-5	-	TGTGCCAGCAGCTCTATGCCGGGACTAGCGGGAGAAGGGCAAGAGACCCAGTACTTC	CASSSMPGLAGEGQETQYF
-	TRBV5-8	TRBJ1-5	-	TGTGCCAGCAGCTTGGAGGGGATGGGTCAGCCCCAGCATTTT	CASSLEGMGQPQHF
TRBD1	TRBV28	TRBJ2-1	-	TGTGGTTGGGGACAGGGCTCCTACAATGAGCAGTTCTTC	CGWGQGSYNEQFF
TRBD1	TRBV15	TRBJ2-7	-	TGTGCCACCAGCAGAGATCCTGGGTGGACAGGGGTCTACGAGCAGTACTTC	CATSRDPGWTGVYEQYF
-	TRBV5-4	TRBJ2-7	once	TGTGCCAGCAGCACCAGGGGTTCCTACGAGCAGTACTTC	CASSTRGSYEQYF
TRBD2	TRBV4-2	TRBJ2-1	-	TGTGCCAGCAGCTACAGACTAGCGGGAGGGATGAATGAGCAGTTCTTC	CASSYRLAGGMNEQFF
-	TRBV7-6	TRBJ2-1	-	TGTGCCAGCAGCTCAACAGGGCAGGGCAATCGTGAGCAGTTCTTC	CASSSTGQGNREQFF
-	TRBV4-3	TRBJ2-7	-	TGCGCCAGCAGCCAAGAGTTAAGGAGCTCCTACGAGCAGTACTTC	CASSQELRSSYEQYF
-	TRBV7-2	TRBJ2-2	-	TGTGCCAGCAGCTTCATAACCGGGGAGCTGTTTTTT	CASSFITGELFF
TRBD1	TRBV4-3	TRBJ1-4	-	TGCGCCAGCAGCCAACGACAGGGGGCTAATGAAAAACTGTTTTTT	CASSQRQGANEKLFF
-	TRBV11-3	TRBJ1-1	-	TGTGCCAGCAGCTTAGATCTGAACACTGAAGCTTTCTTT	CASSLDLNTEAFF
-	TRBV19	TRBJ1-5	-	TGTGCCAGTAAGAATCTGGGGGCGCGGAGCAATCAGCCCCAGCATTTT	CASKNLGARSNQPQHF
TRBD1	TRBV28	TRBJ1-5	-	TGTGCCAGCAGTTCCGCGACAGGGGTTCAGCCCCAGCATTTT	CASSSATGVQPQHF
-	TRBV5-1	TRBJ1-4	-	TGCGCCACCATATGGGAGGCAGGCCTTAATGAAAAACTGTTTTTT	CATIWEAGLNEKLFF